These 32 T cell receptor beta chains were sequenced from one sample in a study of shared clonotypes between healthy human individuals. The protocol was immunoSEQ multiplex PCR, while the TCRdb copy is restricted to in-frame clones and leaves out a portion. The data show just over 2,000,000 clones, 85% to 95% seen once. Material: naive CD4+ T cells sorted from blood. The subset is: CD45RA+ positively selected. The receptors were sampled from a man aged 18 to 29 in good health.

The chain combines TRBV5-1 with TRBJ2-5, with TRBD1 identical over 9 bases. Germline-derived CDR1 and CDR2 are SGHRS and YFSETQ. Trimming at V came to 4 bases and at J to 5 bases, leaving 9 bases not matched to a gene. The CDR3 is 15 amino acids. The CDR3 DNA reads TGCGCCAGCAGCCGCGCGGGACAGGGAGGGGAGACCCAGTACTTC. This encodes CASSRAGQGGETQYF.

The rearrangement links TRBV19 to TRBJ2-3; a weak D match, TRBD1 (5 bases). The germline gives CDR1 LNHDA, CDR2 SQIVND (reference sequence). Trimming took off 2 bases at V and 2 bases at J, with 11 bases between the two ends. This CDR3 comprises 15 residues. In DNA, the CDR3 is TGTGCCAGTAGTATAAGGGGCGGAAACACAGATACGCAGTATTTT. This translates into CASSIRGGNTDTQYF.

This clone was seen at least ten times. The rearrangement links TRBV5-1 to TRBJ2-1, with 7 nucleotides matching TRBD2. The V gene end was trimmed by 1 base and the J gene end by 5 bases; junction bases not matched to a gene: 9. This CDR3 has 16 amino acids. Germline loops: CDR1 SGHRS, CDR2 YFSETQ. In DNA form, the CDR3 reads TGCGCCAGCAGCTTGCCTGGGCGGGAGACAAACAATGAGCAGTTCTTC. This codes for CASSLPGRETNNEQFF.

The chain recombines TRBV2 with TRBJ2-2; 13 positions agree with TRBD2. The CDR3 runs to 16 residues. V shed 6 bases and J 1 base; nucleotides not matched to a gene: 2. Germline V gene sequence: CDR1 SNHLY, CDR2 FYNNEI. Here the CDR3 DNA reads TGTGCCAGCAGGGGACTAGCGGGAAAGAACACCGGGGAGCTGTTTTTT. Translated: CASRGLAGKNTGELFF.

This CDR3 reads CASSYSADVYGYTF. The CDR3 DNA reads as TGTGCCAGCAGTTACTCGGCAGACGTCTATGGCTACACCTTC. The rearrangement joins TRBV6-5 to TRBJ1-2; no clear D. The ends were cut back, 0 bases at V and 4 bases at J, with 9 bases in the middle. The CDR3 covers 14 residues. Germline values: CDR1 MNHEY, CDR2 SVGAGI.

V is TRBV29-1 and J is TRBJ1-3, with D unresolved. Trimming left V 6 bases short and J 0 bases short, with 12 bases between. The germline gives CDR1 SQVTM, CDR2 ANQGSEA. This CDR3 contains 14 residues. CDR3 region: CSVVPGSSGNTIYF. In nucleotides, the CDR3 is TGCAGCGTCGTCCCCGGAAGCTCTGGAAACACCATATATTTT. The full variable domain, in which reference TRBV29-1 and TRBJ1-3 provide the parts outside the CDR3, is SAVISQKPSRDICQRGTSLTIQCQVDSQVTMMFWYRQQPGQSLTLIATANQGSEATYESGFVIDKFPISRPNLTFSTLTVSNMSPEDSSIYLCSVVPGSSGNTIYFGEGSWLTVV.

This rearrangement joins TRBV4-3 to TRBJ1-2, with D maybe TRBD1 (6 bases). The CDR3 sequence is 16 residues long. The germline gives CDR1 LGHNA, CDR2 YSLEER. Trimming took off 0 bases at V and 6 bases at J, with 17 bases between the two ends. The CDR3 region is CASSQDLRDIRNGYTF. The CDR3 DNA is TGCGCCAGCAGCCAAGATCTCCGGGACATAAGGAATGGCTACACCTTC.

The chain has TRBV6-9 and TRBJ2-1; 8 bases are a match to TRBD2. CDR3 length: 14 residues. CDR1 and CDR2 from the germline V gene are MNHGY and SVAAGI. J lost 6 bases, V lost 10 bases, and 11 bases had no gene match. CDR3 DNA: TGTGCCACCCGGAAGCGGGAGTACTGCAATGAGCAGTTCTTC. The encoded protein is CATRKREYCNEQFF.

V and J are TRBV4-2 and TRBJ2-7; the match to TRBD1 covers 10 bases. From germline, CDR1 is LGHNA and CDR2 YNFKEQ. V lost 4 bases and J lost 7; bases outside the gene matches: 7. The CDR3 is 14 amino acids. CDR3 bases: TGTGCCAGCAGCCCCGAGGGACAGGGGAGGGAGCAGTACTTC. This sequence encodes CASSPEGQGREQYF.

The chain links TRBV28 to TRBJ1-2; D is possibly TRBD1 (6 bases). CDR1 is MDHEN and CDR2 is SYDVKM in the germline V gene. There are 14 residues in the CDR3. The V and J ends lost 6 bases and 3 bases respectively, with 14 bases between them. In DNA form, the CDR3 reads TGTGCCAGCAGCCCCAGGGGCAGGGACTATGGCTACACCTTC. Translating gives CASSPRGRDYGYTF.

The rearrangement joins TRBV27 to TRBJ1-1; no definite D call. Deletions cut 8 bases from V and 3 bases from J, with 13 bases between. The length of the CDR3 is 13 residues. Germline V gene lookup returns CDR1 MNHEY and CDR2 SMNVEV (reference sequence). CDR3 sequence: CASGSTRDTEAFF. As DNA, the CDR3 is TGTGCCAGCGGATCAACACGGGACACTGAAGCTTTCTTT.

The V gene is TRBV7-9, the J gene TRBJ1-4, with TRBD1 matching 10 bases. The V and J ends lost 5 bases and 7 bases, in that order; junction bases with no gene match: 7. Germline CDR1 is SEHNR and CDR2 is FQNEAQ (reference sequence). The CDR3 sequence is 15 residues long. The CDR3 region has the DNA TGTGCCAGCAGCGAACCGGGACAGGGGATTGAAAAACTGTTTTTT. Translated, it gives CASSEPGQGIEKLFF.

The V call is TRBV28, the J call TRBJ1-5, with 9 positions matching TRBD1. Germline loops: CDR1 MDHEN, CDR2 SYDVKM. The V gene end was trimmed by 7 bases and the J gene end by 4 bases; junction bases not matched to a gene: 11. The CDR3 loop spans 16 amino acids. CDR3 sequence: CASTELTGTGNQPQHF. CDR3 in DNA: TGTGCCAGCACCGAACTCACCGGGACAGGGAATCAGCCCCAGCATTTT.

The chain couples TRBV11-1 to TRBJ2-7; no clear D gene. The CDR3 contains 12 residues. Deletions cut 6 bases from V and 5 bases from J, with 11 bases between. Germline V lookup: CDR1 SGHAT, CDR2 FQDESV (reference sequence). The CDR3 loop reads CASRRDEHEQYF. CDR3 nucleotide sequence: TGTGCCAGCAGACGCGACGAACACGAGCAGTACTTC.

The chain joins TRBV11-2 to TRBJ1-5; 7 positions match TRBD1. This CDR3 contains 15 residues. Per germline, CDR1 SGHAT and CDR2 FQNNGV. Germline trimming cut 5 bases from V and 1 base from J; bases unmatched to any gene: 5. CDR3 nucleotide sequence: TGTGCCAGCAGCCTAGGGGGCCTGAGCAATCAGCCCCAGCATTTT. Its protein product is CASSLGGLSNQPQHF. Full variable domain (missing parts from reference TRBV11-2 and TRBJ1-5): EAGVAQSPRYKIIEKRQSVAFWCNPISGHATLYWYQQILGQGPKLLIQFQNNGVVDDSQLPKDRFSAERLKGVDSTLKIQPAKLEDSAVYLCASSLGGLSNQPQHFGDGTRLSIL.

The rearrangement joins TRBV18 to TRBJ2-7; a possible D gene is TRBD1 (6 bases). The CDR3 runs 13 residues. With 4 bases removed from V and 2 bases from J, the gap between germline ends came to 9 bases. In germline, CDR1 is KGHSH, CDR2 LQKENI. For the CDR3, the DNA is TGTGCCAGCTCACTAAACAGGGCCTACGAGCAGTACTTC. This translates into CASSLNRAYEQYF.

The chain links TRBV10-3 to TRBJ2-2, with D unresolved. Germline V gene data show CDR1 as ENHRY and CDR2 as SYGVKD. This CDR3 is built from 13 residues. Between the trimmed V and J ends, which lost 4 bases and 6 bases, there was a span of 9 bases. CDR3 amino acids: CAISARFSGELFF. In DNA, the CDR3 is TGTGCCATCAGTGCCCGGTTTTCCGGGGAGCTGTTTTTT.

The chain uses TRBV29-1 and TRBJ2-5; possible D gene TRBD1, 6 bases. The germline V and J ends were trimmed by 3 bases and 1 base, with 9 bases remaining between them. This CDR3 region has 13 residues. Germline V CDR1 and CDR2: SQVTM, ANQGSEA. The CDR3 bases are TGCAGCGTTGATGGACAGTCCCAAGAGACCCAGTACTTC. This translates into CSVDGQSQETQYF.

V is TRBV14 and J is TRBJ1-6, with D possibly TRBD1 on 5 matching bases. CDR1 and CDR2 (germline): SGHDN, FVKESK. V lost 4 bases, J lost 3 bases, and 10 bases lay in between. The CDR3 sequence is 15 residues long. CDR3 in amino acids: CASSLMTDYNSPLHF. CDR3 bases: TGTGCCAGCAGCCTGATGACAGACTATAATTCACCCCTCCACTTT.

This sequence joins TRBV20-1 and TRBJ1-2; no clear D. Trimming took 6 bases from V and 4 from J, leaving 9 bases between them. This CDR3 spans 11 amino acids. Germline CDR1 is DFQATT and CDR2 is SNEGSKA (reference sequence). This chain's CDR3 is CSAPGSYGYTF. In nucleotides, the CDR3 is TGCAGTGCCCCGGGGAGCTATGGCTACACCTTC.

The V gene is TRBV6-6, the J gene TRBJ2-3; D possibly corresponds to TRBD1 (5 bases). This CDR3 comprises 11 residues. Trimming cost V 6 bases and J 7 bases, with 8 bases left between them. Germline V gives CDR1 MNHNY, CDR2 SVGAGI (reference sequence). The CDR3 protein is CASSQGYTQYF. CDR3 nucleotides: TGTGCCAGCAGCCAGGGATATACGCAGTATTTT.

Concerning this clone itself: Within the sample, other DNA sequences also encode this same CDR3. This chain uses TRBV5-1 with TRBJ2-5; maybe TRBD1 (6 bases). Germline V gene sequence: CDR1 SGHRS, CDR2 YFSETQ. The V gene lost 0 bases and the J gene lost 5 bases, with 11 bases spanning the gap. The CDR3 covers 14 residues. The CDR3 DNA sequence: TGCGCCAGCAGCTTGGGCACAGGGTTGGAGACCCAGTACTTC. Translated, it gives CASSLGTGLETQYF.

The genes are TRBV2 and TRBJ2-5; D not certain. Per the germline V gene, CDR1 is SNHLY and CDR2 is FYNNEI. V was shortened by 4 bases and J by 4 bases, with 10 bases between the two germline ends. This CDR3 has 13 residues. CDR3 bases: TGTGCCAGCAGTGGGGTTCCCCTAGAGACCCAGTACTTC. Its translation is CASSGVPLETQYF.

Worth noting for this clone: Other DNA sequences from this sample encode an identical CDR3 as well. The chain has TRBV5-1 and TRBJ1-4; D may be TRBD1 (5 bases). V was trimmed by 4 bases and J by 5 bases, leaving 12 bases between them. CDR3 size: 14 residues. Germline-derived CDR1 and CDR2 are SGHRS and YFSETQ. The CDR3 DNA reads TGCGCCAGCAGCACCGGGACGGGGAATGAAAAACTGTTTTTT. Translating it yields CASSTGTGNEKLFF.

For this clone: Different DNA sequences within this sample yield the same CDR3. The chain couples TRBV5-1 to TRBJ1-1; 9 bases align to TRBD1. J gave up 3 bases and V 3 bases, and 6 bases lay outside the gene matches. The CDR3 sequence is 15 residues long. Germline CDR1 reads SGHRS; CDR2 reads YFSETQ. For the CDR3, the DNA is TGCGCCAGCAGCTCCCCGGGACAGGGACACACTGAAGCTTTCTTT. Translation gives CASSSPGQGHTEAFF.

The V gene is TRBV10-3, the J gene TRBJ2-1, with D possibly being TRBD2 (6 bases). The V and J ends lost 5 bases and 0 bases respectively, with 14 bases between them. Germline V gene data show CDR1 as ENHRY and CDR2 as SYGVKD. This CDR3 region has 16 residues. The DNA of the CDR3 is TGTGCCATCAGTCCTTTTAGCGGTAGCTCCTACAATGAGCAGTTCTTC. Amino acids: CAISPFSGSSYNEQFF.

This clone is a singleton in its sample. The V and J genes are TRBV14 and TRBJ1-1; D is ambiguous. This CDR3 comprises 13 residues. V lost 4 bases to trimming and J lost 7 bases, with 13 bases between them. Germline values: CDR1 SGHDN, CDR2 FVKESK. The CDR3 reads CASSPRARNEAFF. CDR3 coding DNA: TGTGCCAGCAGCCCGAGGGCGCGGAATGAAGCTTTCTTT.

This clone was seen more than once but under ten times. This chain uses TRBV19 with TRBJ1-6; weak D call: TRBD1 (5 bases). Trimming removed 7 bases from V and 13 bases from J, with 23 bases in between. CDR1 and CDR2 (germline): LNHDA, SQIVND (reference sequence). CDR3 size: 15 residues. The DNA for the CDR3 is TGTGCCAGTAAAAACCGGGACCTGGCTTTTTGGCCCCTCCACTTT. Translation gives CASKNRDLAFWPLHF.

The chain couples TRBV20-1 to TRBJ2-3; D unclear. Trimming stripped 5 bases from V and 8 bases from J, with 11 bases between. This CDR3 has 11 amino acids. Germline CDR1 DFQATT, CDR2 SNEGSKA (reference sequence). CDR3 sequence reads: CSAVKLGTQYF. In DNA, the CDR3 is TGCAGTGCTGTAAAGCTGGGTACGCAGTATTTT.

The chain combines TRBV6-5 with TRBJ2-1; D ambiguous. V was clipped by 5 bases and J by 9 bases, with 8 bases between them. This CDR3 comprises 11 residues. Germline loops: CDR1 MNHEY, CDR2 SVGAGI. This CDR3 reads CASSQAREQFF. The CDR3 DNA sequence: TGTGCCAGCAGTCAGGCCCGTGAGCAGTTCTTC.

This clone appeared once. The same CDR3 can be traced to other DNA sequences in this sample. The chain combines TRBV19 with TRBJ2-7; no definite D call. The CDR3 is made up of 13 amino acids. Trimming removed 3 bases from V and 0 bases from J, with 6 bases in between. Germline V gene lookup returns CDR1 LNHDA and CDR2 SQIVND (reference sequence). The CDR3 protein is CASSIQGSYEQYF. CDR3 DNA sequence: TGTGCCAGTAGTATCCAAGGCTCCTACGAGCAGTACTTC.

This sequence joins TRBV7-9 and TRBJ2-1; possibly TRBD2 for D (6 bases). From germline, CDR1 is SEHNR and CDR2 FQNEAQ (reference sequence). The CDR3 loop spans 13 amino acids. The V end lost 2 bases, the J end lost 6 bases, and 8 bases lay between the germline ends. The CDR3 spells CASSLRLGNEQFF. CDR3 in DNA: TGTGCCAGCAGCTTAAGACTAGGCAATGAGCAGTTCTTC.